Sequencing of this T cell receptor (beta chain) was carried out in a study of blood T cell repertoires in COVID-19 (dated by TCRdb to 2018 to 2021). About the study as a whole: Collaborator samples came from the United States, Italy and Spain and covered acute and convalescent phases of COVID-19. The prospective study material was composed of cDNA or gDNA derived from T cells, B-cell-depleted T cells, or PBMCs. Subjects who had been exposed to COVID-19, were actively infected with it, or had recovered from it provided the deeply sampled blood TCRbeta repertoires that made up the dataset. The samples were drawn from the first 160 participants of the ongoing ImmuneRACE study and from some 1,300 subjects provided by 6 global collaborators. Sample metadata almost always included a de-identified subject ID, COVID-19 status, age in years and sex. A freely available public database, intended as a resource for researchers studying the immune response to SARS-CoV-2, is where the repertoires were released. Where HLA class I and class II types were available, the types were taken from metadata supplied by the sample provider, not from assay-based typing. Summary of the overall study and its limitations: How much clinical and demographic metadata was included differed by source and by participant, and the metadata was provided uncurated.

TCRbeta CDR3 regions were amplified from genomic DNA using the immunoSEQ Assay, a bias-controlled multiplex PCR. The published analysis was carried out like this. Nucleated cell counts per sample were estimated from amplification of reference gene primers within the assay. To quantify the absolute abundance of each unique TCRbeta CDR3 rearrangement, sequence reads were collapsed and filtered. Productive Simpson clonality was computed per sample as the square root of Simpson's diversity index over productive rearrangements. The immuneACCESS repertoire file appears here via TCRdb, limited to in-frame rearrangements. These files lack a portion of the clones; in checked studies, under half of the deficit traces to unresolved V genes, and the cause of the others is not known. V and J calls and clone size are those listed in that table; D and trimming were worked out from the DNA. This sample lists some 400,000 clones; 81% were detected once. The ten largest make up 1.1% of the sample.

Relative to germline, V is 5 bases shorter and J is 5 bases shorter, with 10 bases between their ends. From a lookup of the germline V gene, CDR1 and CDR2 are MNHEY and SVGAGI. Spanning cysteine to phenylalanine, the CDR3 consists of 12 amino acids. Solely the CDR3 DNA is kept, with 36 bases framed from the first base. This clone was counted a few times. This receptor's antigen is unknown. One base away there is no much larger clone; base qualities are not given. The collaborating institutions used their own protocols to collect whole blood in K2EDTA tubes. For TCRbeta analysis, collaborators shipped samples as frozen whole blood, isolated PBMCs, or DNA extracted from either of those sample types.

This TCR was recovered from a human donor with acute or convalescent COVID-19. The donor label of this sample is uncertain. Recombination linked TRBV6-5 to TRBJ2-7, with a tentative D gene TRBD2 over 5 matching bases. Sequencing input: peripheral blood. The DNA reads TGTGCCAGCAGTCCACGGACTGACGAGCAGTACTTC. Its protein product is CASSPRTDEQYF.